One TCR beta chain is described in this entry. The data originate from a study of blood T cell repertoires in COVID-19. Study-level background: Acute and convalescent COVID-19 specimens originated in the United States, Italy and Spain. T cells, B-cell-depleted T cells, or PBMCs provided the cDNA or gDNA that served as material.

V was pared by 0 bases and J by 8 bases, with 6 bases between. The CDR3 spans 12 residues. Germline values: CDR1 SGHRS, CDR2 YFSETQ. Authors' analysis steps: Amplification of reference gene primers provided the estimated nucleated cell counts. The data were produced by immunoSEQ multiplex PCR, yet TCRdb's version contains in-frame clones alone and is incomplete. D and trimming were read from the DNA, whereas the V and J calls and clone size are those reported in that table. Counted here are 9,000 to 15,000 clones, approximately 79% occurring once; the ten biggest clones make up roughly 22%. The TCR originated in a human donor in a cohort sampled during active COVID-19. The sequenced sample consisted of peripheral blood. This chain joins TRBV5-1 and TRBJ2-1; D unclear. Here the CDR3 reads CASSLVGYEQFF. The CDR3 region has the DNA TGCGCCAGCAGCTTGGTGGGCTATGAGCAGTTCTTC.